One and the same sample provided the 32 T cell receptor beta chains below, sequenced in a study of blood T cell repertoires in COVID-19. TCRdb's copy holds only in-frame clones and misses some; the assay was immunoSEQ multiplex PCR. Counted here are approximately 250,000 clones, approximately 86% occurring once; the ten biggest clones make up around 1%. The sequenced material came from PBMCs or T cells enriched from blood (not recorded which). These TCRs come from a woman in her twenties or thirties who had recovered from COVID-19.

The genes are TRBV25-1 and TRBJ2-7; 8 bases are a match to TRBD1. Looked up from germline, CDR1 is MGHDK and CDR2 is SYGVNS. This CDR3 contains 15 residues. The V segment lost 3 bases and the J segment 5 bases; nucleotides outside the gene matches: 9. CDR3 coding DNA: TGTGCCAGCAGTGACAGGGGGCAGGTCCACGACGAGCAGTACTTC. This sequence encodes CASSDRGQVHDEQYF.

The chain combines TRBV7-8 with TRBJ1-1; 7 bases are a match to TRBD1. V was pared by 1 base and J by 6 bases, with 5 bases of the junction left unmatched. This CDR3 is 14 amino acids long. CDR1 is SGHVS, CDR2 FQNEAQ, per germline. CDR3 in amino acids: CASSLGTGEPEAFF. CDR3 DNA: TGTGCCAGCAGCTTAGGAACAGGGGAACCTGAAGCTTTCTTT.

The chain combines TRBV6-8 with TRBJ2-2, with 11 bases that match TRBD2. The germline CDR1 and CDR2 sequences are MNHGY and SAAAGT. The CDR3 runs 17 residues. With V trimmed by 5 bases and J by 3 bases, 8 bases remained unmatched. Here the CDR3 DNA reads TGTGCCAGCAGTCCTGATGCTAGCGGGGGGTACACCGGGGAGCTGTTTTTT. Translating it yields CASSPDASGGYTGELFF.

The J gene is TRBJ1-6, the V gene TRBV6-5, with D unresolved. Germline V gene lookup returns CDR1 MNHEY and CDR2 SVGAGI. Trimming cost V 6 bases and J 0 bases, with 6 bases left between them. This CDR3 has 14 amino acids. CDR3 nucleotides: TGTGCCAGCAGGGCTTCCTCCTATAATTCACCCCTCCACTTT. Amino acids: CASRASSYNSPLHF.

The chain uses TRBV11-3 and TRBJ2-5; D possibly corresponds to TRBD2 (6 bases). Germline CDR1 reads SGHNT; CDR2 reads YENEEA. This CDR3 has 15 amino acids. V was clipped by 1 base and J by 5 bases, with 14 bases between them. CDR3 sequence reads: CASSLGPGDMETQYF. DNA for the CDR3: TGTGCCAGCAGCTTAGGGCCGGGAGATATGGAGACCCAGTACTTC.

The V call is TRBV4-3, the J call TRBJ2-7, with 8 bases aligning to TRBD2. The V gene's germline CDR1 is LGHNA and CDR2 YSLEER. The CDR3 totals 17 residues. Trimming cost V 0 bases and J 0 bases; bases outside gene matches: 7. The CDR3 DNA reads TGCGCCAGCAGCCAAGATCCAGCGGGGGCGTTCTCCTACGAGCAGTACTTC. This gives the protein CASSQDPAGAFSYEQYF.

V gene TRBV2 combines with J gene TRBJ1-2, with D possibly matching TRBD1 (6 bases). Looked up from germline, CDR1 is SNHLY and CDR2 is FYNNEI. The CDR3 has 14 amino acids. V gave up 6 bases and J gave up 4 bases, with 15 bases separating them. CDR3 sequence (DNA): TGTGCCAGCAGCCCCAGGACAGACAGCTATGGCTACACCTTC. Protein product: CASSPRTDSYGYTF.

In its sample, this clone was seen a few times. The chain uses TRBV7-8 and TRBJ2-2; D possibly corresponds to TRBD1 (5 bases). Trimming shortened V by 5 bases and J by 6 bases, and 13 bases separated the two germline ends. CDR3 length: 14 residues. CDR1 and CDR2 (germline): SGHVS, FQNEAQ. In DNA, the CDR3 is TGTGCCAGCAGCAAAGGGGCTGTCGCCGGGGAGCTGTTTTTT. Its translation is CASSKGAVAGELFF.

This clone appeared a few times. The V and J genes are TRBV5-1 and TRBJ2-2; 12 bases match TRBD2. The V and J ends lost 7 bases and 6 bases, in that order; junction bases with no gene match: 10. The CDR3 runs to 16 residues. Germline CDR1 and CDR2: SGHRS and YFSETQ. The CDR3 here is CASAVRTSGDAGELFF. CDR3 in DNA: TGCGCCAGCGCCGTTCGGACTAGCGGGGACGCCGGGGAGCTGTTTTTT.

V gene TRBV30 combines with J gene TRBJ1-1; 7 positions agree with TRBD1. The CDR3 consists of 13 residues. CDR1 is GTSNPN, CDR2 SVGIG, per germline (reference sequence). The V gene end was trimmed by 5 bases and the J gene end by 1 base; junction bases not matched to a gene: 4. The CDR3 loop is CAWRDSGNTEAFF. In nucleotides, the CDR3 is TGTGCCTGGCGGGACAGTGGGAACACTGAAGCTTTCTTT.

The chain recombines TRBV19 with TRBJ1-6; D may be TRBD1 (5 bases). With 2 bases removed from V and 10 bases from J, the gap between germline ends came to 12 bases. Looked up from germline, CDR1 is LNHDA and CDR2 is SQIVND (reference sequence). CDR3 length equals 14 residues. This CDR3 reads CASSILGQRSPLHF. The CDR3, as DNA: TGTGCCAGTAGTATACTCGGACAAAGATCACCCCTCCACTTT.

This CDR3 is CASSSHGLAGNEQFF. In nucleotides, the CDR3 is TGTGCCAGCAGCTCCCACGGACTAGCGGGTAATGAGCAGTTCTTC. This rearrangement joins TRBV7-9 to TRBJ2-1, with 11 bases identical to TRBD2. CDR1 and CDR2 from the germline V gene are SEHNR and FQNEAQ (reference sequence). CDR3 length: 15 amino acids. V shed 4 bases, J shed 7 bases, and the junction held 6 bases outside the gene matches.

This chain connects TRBV12-1 to TRBJ2-5; the table's D gene call, TRBD2, was not cross checked with the DNA. TRBV12-1 is a known pseudogene. The CDR3 is 20 residues long. The CDR3 DNA sequence: TGTGCCAGCAGCTTTGTCCTCACCCTGCCGCCCCCGGCTAGCCAAGAGACCCAGTACTTC. Its translation: CASSFVLTLPPPASQETQYF.

The gene calls are TRBV28 and TRBJ2-7; D may be TRBD1 (6 bases). This CDR3 comprises 16 residues. Germline values: CDR1 MDHEN, CDR2 SYDVKM. V gave up 1 base and J gave up 6 bases, with 19 bases separating them. The CDR3 is CASSLLQGAARGEQYF. CDR3 nucleotides: TGTGCCAGCAGTTTATTACAAGGGGCAGCCAGGGGCGAGCAGTACTTC.

This chain joins TRBV29-1 and TRBJ2-1; tentative D call: TRBD1 (5 bases). CDR1 and CDR2 from the germline V gene are SQVTM and ANQGSEA. V dropped 0 bases and J dropped 4 bases, with 13 bases sitting between them. The CDR3 totals 15 residues. The DNA for the CDR3 is TGCAGCGTTGAAGACCGACGACAGAGATACAATGAGCAGTTCTTC. Translation gives CSVEDRRQRYNEQFF.

The chain joins TRBV4-1 to TRBJ1-4, with 9 bases identical to TRBD1. Unmatched junction bases numbered 5, after V lost 4 bases and J lost 5 bases. CDR3 size: 15 residues. CDR1 is MGHRA and CDR2 is YSYEKL in the germline V gene. The CDR3 nucleotides are TGCGCCAGCAGCCCCGGACAGGGGATAAATGAAAAACTGTTTTTT. Protein sequence: CASSPGQGINEKLFF.

This clone was counted a few times. V usage is TRBV7-8 and J usage is TRBJ1-4, with D possibly being TRBD1 (5 bases). From germline, CDR1 is SGHVS and CDR2 FQNEAQ. Trimming removed 5 bases at V and 7 bases at J, with 17 bases between. The CDR3 extends over 15 amino acids. CDR3 loop: CASSPGWQGGEKLFF. DNA for the CDR3: TGTGCCAGCAGCCCAGGTTGGCAGGGCGGTGAAAAACTGTTTTTT.

A word on this clone: Other nucleotide sequences in the sample specify the same CDR3. The chain recombines TRBV27 with TRBJ1-3; no clear D gene. The CDR3 is 11 residues long. V dropped 4 bases and J dropped 4 bases, with 2 bases sitting between them. Germline lookup yields CDR1 MNHEY and CDR2 SMNVEV (reference sequence). The CDR3 DNA sequence: TGTGCCAGCAGTTCAGGAAACACCATATATTTT. This gives the protein CASSSGNTIYF.

The genes are TRBV28 and TRBJ1-1, with D possibly matching TRBD1 (6 bases). The CDR3 is 15 residues long. V was trimmed by 5 bases and J by 4 bases, leaving 17 bases between them. The germline gives CDR1 MDHEN, CDR2 SYDVKM. The DNA of the CDR3 is TGTGCCAGCAGTACTATCATGGGGGCCCGCACTGAAGCTTTCTTT. Translated: CASSTIMGARTEAFF.

The chain recombines TRBV19 with TRBJ1-1; D not certain. Germline V gene lookup returns CDR1 LNHDA and CDR2 SQIVND (reference sequence). This CDR3 is built from 12 residues. V was cut by 8 bases and J by 3 bases, with 10 bases left in between. The CDR3 protein is CASLGGYTEAFF. The CDR3 nucleotides are TGTGCCAGTTTGGGAGGGTACACTGAAGCTTTCTTT.

The chain has TRBV11-2 and TRBJ2-6; 8 nucleotides align to TRBD1. J gave up 2 bases and V 5 bases, and 11 bases lay outside the gene matches. This CDR3 is 18 amino acids long. Germline CDR1 is SGHAT and CDR2 is FQNNGV. In DNA, the CDR3 is TGTGCCAGCAGCCCCCGTGGACAGGGTTTGCCTGGGGCCAACGTCCTGACTTTC. Amino acid sequence: CASSPRGQGLPGANVLTF.

The chain couples TRBV27 to TRBJ1-1, with D uncertain. V was clipped by 8 bases and J by 3 bases, with 13 bases between them. The CDR3 is 13 residues long. The V gene's germline CDR1 is MNHEY and CDR2 SMNVEV (reference sequence). The CDR3 DNA reads as TGTGCCAGCGCTGGAGGAGGGTACACTGAAGCTTTCTTT. Encoded protein: CASAGGGYTEAFF.

The CDR3, as DNA: TGTGCCAGCAGCTTAGAGGACATAGATGAAGCTTTCTTT. Protein product: CASSLEDIDEAFF. V usage is TRBV7-9 and J usage is TRBJ1-1, with D possibly being TRBD1 (5 bases). The V gene's germline CDR1 is SEHNR and CDR2 FQNEAQ (reference sequence). The V gene lost 1 base and the J gene lost 7 bases, with 10 bases spanning the gap. The CDR3 is 13 amino acids.

CDR3 in amino acids: CASSEWYRGKQETQYF. The CDR3 bases are TGTGCCAGCAGTGAATGGTACAGGGGAAAGCAAGAGACCCAGTACTTC. The gene calls are TRBV25-1 and TRBJ2-5; 7 bases fit TRBD1. The junction had 7 bases not matched to a gene; V was cut back by 1 base and J by 2 bases. CDR3 size: 16 residues. Germline CDR1 and CDR2: MGHDK and SYGVNS.

The J gene is TRBJ1-1, the V gene TRBV10-3, with 10 bases identical to TRBD1. This CDR3 contains 14 residues. V lost 2 bases, J lost 7 bases, and 4 bases stayed unmatched. Germline V gene lookup returns CDR1 ENHRY and CDR2 SYGVKD. Here the CDR3 reads CAISEPDRGLEAFF. The DNA of the CDR3 is TGTGCCATCAGTGAGCCCGACAGGGGGCTTGAAGCTTTCTTT.

As regards this clone: One junction end does not reproduce the germline sequence, and a read error may be involved. The chain couples TRBV2 to TRBJ1-2; a weak D match, TRBD1 (6 bases). Germline V gene sequence: CDR1 SNHLY, CDR2 FYNNEI. CDR3 size: 12 residues. The CDR3 reads CASSEYRVSLSF. CDR3 sequence (DNA): TGTGCCAGCAGTGAGTACAGGGTTAGTTTGTCCTTC. The full variable domain, completed using reference TRBV2 and TRBJ1-2, is EPEVTQTPSHQVTQMGQEVILRCVPISNHLYFYWYRQILGQKVEFLVSFYNNEISEKSEIFDDQFSVERPDGSNFTLKIRSTKLEDSAMYFCASSEYRVSLSFGSGTRLTVV.

The chain recombines TRBV5-4 with TRBJ2-5; 9 bases map to TRBD1. Germline CDR1 and CDR2: SGHNT and YYREEE (reference sequence). V lost 0 bases and J lost 0; bases outside the gene matches: 3. CDR3 length: 16 amino acids. The CDR3 sequence is CASSLAGTGYQETQYF. In DNA form, the CDR3 reads TGTGCCAGCAGCTTGGCCGGGACAGGGTACCAAGAGACCCAGTACTTC.

The rearrangement uses TRBV19 and TRBJ2-1; 12 positions agree with TRBD2. The CDR3 spans 18 residues. V trimming: 3 bases; J trimming: 1 base; junction bases outside the gene matches: 7. Germline CDR1 LNHDA, CDR2 SQIVND (reference sequence). CDR3 amino acids: CASSIRLAGVTSYNEQFF. The CDR3 coding sequence is TGTGCCAGTAGTATTCGACTAGCGGGAGTGACGTCCTACAATGAGCAGTTCTTC.

The rearrangement joins TRBV9 to TRBJ2-7; a weak D match, TRBD1 (6 bases). V was clipped by 2 bases and J by 7 bases, with 19 bases between them. This CDR3 spans 15 amino acids. From germline, CDR1 is SGDLS and CDR2 YYNGEE. The CDR3 loop reads CASSVDPQGIIEQYF. The CDR3 DNA follows: TGTGCCAGCAGCGTCGACCCCCAGGGGATTATTGAGCAGTACTTC.

This chain connects TRBV7-2 to TRBJ2-1; TRBD1 aligns across 9 bases. The CDR3 is 16 residues long. CDR1 and CDR2 (germline): SGHTA, FQGNSA. V lost 7 bases, J lost 7 bases, and 14 bases stayed unmatched. DNA of the CDR3: TGTGCCAGCAACGGCCCCGGGACAGGGAAAGAGAATGAGCAGTTCTTC. It encodes CASNGPGTGKENEQFF. Based on the CDR3 plus reference TRBV7-2 and TRBJ2-1, the full variable domain is GAGVSQSPSNKVTEKGKDVELRCDPISGHTALYWYRQSLGQGLEFLIYFQGNSAPDKSGLPSDRFSAERTGGSVSTLTIQRTQQEDSAVYLCASNGPGTGKENEQFFGPGTRLTVL.

The chain carries TRBV27 and TRBJ2-3; a possible D gene is TRBD1 (5 bases). CDR1 and CDR2 (germline): MNHEY, SMNVEV (reference sequence). CDR3 length: 16 amino acids. Trimming left V 1 base short and J 0 bases short, with 11 bases between. The CDR3 sequence: CASSLYRFKSTDTQYF. The CDR3 DNA follows: TGTGCCAGCAGTTTATACAGGTTTAAGAGCACAGATACGCAGTATTTT.

This sequence joins TRBV19 and TRBJ2-3; the match to TRBD2 covers 14 bases. V was clipped by 5 bases and J by 0 bases; unmatched bases: 7. The CDR3 runs 18 residues. The germline CDR1 and CDR2 sequences are LNHDA and SQIVND (reference sequence). CDR3 protein: CASSLGLAGARSTDTQYF. In nucleotides, the CDR3 is TGTGCCAGTAGTTTGGGACTAGCGGGGGCCCGAAGCACAGATACGCAGTATTTT. The whole variable domain, remainder taken from reference TRBV19 and TRBJ2-3, is DGGITQSPKYLFRKEGQNVTLSCEQNLNHDAMYWYRQDPGQGLRLIYYSQIVNDFQKGDIAEGYSVSREKKESFPLTVTSAQKNPTAFYLCASSLGLAGARSTDTQYFGPGTRLTVL.